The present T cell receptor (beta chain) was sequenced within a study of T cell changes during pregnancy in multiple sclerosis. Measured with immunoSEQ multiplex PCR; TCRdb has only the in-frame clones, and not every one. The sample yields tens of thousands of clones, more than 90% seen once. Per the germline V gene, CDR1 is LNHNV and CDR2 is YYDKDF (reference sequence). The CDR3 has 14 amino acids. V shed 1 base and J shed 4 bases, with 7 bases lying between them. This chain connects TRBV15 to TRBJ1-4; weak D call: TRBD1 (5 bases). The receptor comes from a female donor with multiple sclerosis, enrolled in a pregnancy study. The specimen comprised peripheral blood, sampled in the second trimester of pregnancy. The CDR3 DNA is TGTGCCACCAGCAGAGGCAGGGATAATGAAAAACTGTTTTTT. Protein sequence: CATSRGRDNEKLFF.